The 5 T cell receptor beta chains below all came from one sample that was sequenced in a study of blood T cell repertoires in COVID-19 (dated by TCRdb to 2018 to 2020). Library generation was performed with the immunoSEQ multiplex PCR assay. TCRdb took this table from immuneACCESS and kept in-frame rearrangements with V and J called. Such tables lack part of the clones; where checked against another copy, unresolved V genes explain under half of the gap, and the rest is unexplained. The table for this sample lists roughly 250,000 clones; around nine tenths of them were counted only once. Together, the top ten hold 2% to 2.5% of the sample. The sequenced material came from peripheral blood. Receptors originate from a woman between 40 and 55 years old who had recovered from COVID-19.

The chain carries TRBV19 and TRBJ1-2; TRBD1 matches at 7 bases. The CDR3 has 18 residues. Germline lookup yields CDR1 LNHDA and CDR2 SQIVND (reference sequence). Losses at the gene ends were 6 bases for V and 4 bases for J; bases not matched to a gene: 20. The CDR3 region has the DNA TGTGCCAGTAGCTCCTCCGGTGGGACAGCCTCTTACCTCTATGGCTACACCTTC. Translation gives CASSSSGGTASYLYGYTF. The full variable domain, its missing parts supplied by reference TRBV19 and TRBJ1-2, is DGGITQSPKYLFRKEGQNVTLSCEQNLNHDAMYWYRQDPGQGLRLIYYSQIVNDFQKGDIAEGYSVSREKKESFPLTVTSAQKNPTAFYLCASSSSGGTASYLYGYTFGSGTRLTVV.

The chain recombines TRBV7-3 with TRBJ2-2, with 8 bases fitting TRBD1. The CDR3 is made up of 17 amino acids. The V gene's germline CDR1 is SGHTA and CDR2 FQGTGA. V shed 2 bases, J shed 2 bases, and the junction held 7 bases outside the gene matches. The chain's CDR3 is CASSLLDRVLNTGELFF. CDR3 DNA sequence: TGTGCCAGCAGCTTACTGGACAGGGTACTTAACACCGGGGAGCTGTTTTTT.

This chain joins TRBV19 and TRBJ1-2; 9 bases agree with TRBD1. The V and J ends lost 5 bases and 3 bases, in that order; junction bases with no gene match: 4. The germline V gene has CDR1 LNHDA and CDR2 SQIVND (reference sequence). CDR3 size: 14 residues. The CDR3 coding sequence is TGTGCCAGTAGTCTTGACAGGGGGGACTATGGCTACACCTTC. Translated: CASSLDRGDYGYTF.

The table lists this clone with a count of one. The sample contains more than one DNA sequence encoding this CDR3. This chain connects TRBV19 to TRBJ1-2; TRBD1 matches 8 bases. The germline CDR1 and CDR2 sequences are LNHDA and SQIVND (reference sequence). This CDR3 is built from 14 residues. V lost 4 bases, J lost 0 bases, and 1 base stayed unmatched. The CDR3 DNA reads TGTGCCAGTAGTAGGGGACAGGCTAACTATGGCTACACCTTC. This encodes CASSRGQANYGYTF.

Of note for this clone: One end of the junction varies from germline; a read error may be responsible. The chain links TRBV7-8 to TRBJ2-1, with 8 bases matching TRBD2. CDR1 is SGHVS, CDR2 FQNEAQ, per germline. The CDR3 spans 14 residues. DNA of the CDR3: TGTGCCAGCAGCTTAGTAGCGGGGACAAATGTGCAGTTCTTC. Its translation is CASSLVAGTNVQFF.